Each of the 19 T cell receptor beta chains below was sequenced from the same sample in a study of T cell repertoires in cytomegalovirus infection. Their antigens are not known. MiXCR, run by TCRdb on the reads, gives a single entry per CDR3 protein. The sample includes some 500,000 distinct CDR3 sequences, about 39% seen only once; the top ten take roughly 50%. The sequencing used cultured PBMCs, collected from culture after CMV antigen stimulation. Every receptor here comes from a human donor in good health (CMV status not recorded). Some clones in this sample may be carry-over from other donors' samples.

This chain uses TRBV12-3 or TRBV12-4 with TRBJ1-2, with a tentative D call TRBD1 (5 bases). The CDR3 runs 11 residues. V lost 11 bases to trimming and J lost 8 bases, with 15 bases between them. The DNA of the CDR3 is TGTGCCTCCTCGGGGGGGACGGGCTACACCTTC. It encodes CASSGGTGYTF.

The V and J genes are TRBV4-2 and TRBJ2-3; D perhaps matches TRBD1 (5 bases). The CDR3 consists of 17 residues. Germline-derived CDR1 and CDR2 are LGHNA and YNFKEQ. V dropped 3 bases and J dropped 7 bases, with 23 bases sitting between them. DNA for the CDR3: TGTGCCAGCAGCCACCAATACCAGGGTGTTGTCCCATATACGCAGTATTTT. Protein: CASSHQYQGVVPYTQYF.

This clonotype has a handful of counts. The chain has TRBV11-2 and TRBJ2-5; no clear D gene. Germline CDR1 SGHAT, CDR2 FQNNGV. CDR3 length: 19 amino acids. Trimming removed 4 bases at V and 3 bases at J, with 27 bases between. The CDR3 sequence: CASSSSKPMLSPIEETQYF. CDR3 sequence (DNA): TGTGCCAGCAGCTCTTCGAAGCCCATGCTATCCCCTATTGAAGAGACCCAGTACTTC.

The rearrangement joins TRBV15 to TRBJ2-3, with D possibly matching TRBD2 (7 bases). The CDR3 is 20 residues long. V lost 0 bases and J lost 6, with 28 bases in between. In germline, CDR1 is LNHNV, CDR2 YYDKDF (reference sequence). CDR3 bases: TGTGCCACCAGCAGAGAGGACAGCCCCGGGACTACCCAGTGGGGGGATACGCAGTATTTT. Translation: CATSREDSPGTTQWGDTQYF.

J is TRBJ1-4 and V is TRBV2; no clear D. Between the trimmed V and J ends, which lost 4 bases and 2 bases, there was a span of 14 bases. CDR3 length equals 16 residues. Germline V CDR1 and CDR2: SNHLY, FYNNEI. The CDR3 DNA reads TGTGCCAGCAGTGGACAAGGCGCCTGGACTAATGAAAAACTGTTTTTT. Translation: CASSGQGAWTNEKLFF.

This clonotype has just a few counts. The chain carries TRBV2 and TRBJ2-4; D uncertain. The CDR3 sequence is 13 residues long. Germline V CDR1 and CDR2: SNHLY, FYNNEI. V was clipped by 8 bases and J by 0 bases, with 8 bases between them. The CDR3 DNA is TGTGCCAGCGCAGAGATAGCCAAAAACATTCAGTACTTC. Encoded protein: CASAEIAKNIQYF.

In its sample, this clonotype was seen a few times. The chain carries TRBV7-2 and TRBJ1-2, with TRBD1 matching over 8 bases. The V gene's germline CDR1 is SGHTA and CDR2 FQGNSA. V trimming: 5 bases; J trimming: 8 bases; junction bases outside the gene matches: 7. The length of the CDR3 is 13 residues. The CDR3 sequence is CASSQRTGSGYTF. CDR3 DNA sequence: TGTGCCAGCAGCCAGCGGACAGGGTCCGGCTACACCTTC.

V and J are TRBV7-2 and TRBJ2-2, with a weak D call TRBD1 (7 bases). Germline V gives CDR1 SGHTA, CDR2 FQGNSA. V lost 11 bases and J lost 0, with 16 bases in between. This CDR3 spans 15 amino acids. The CDR3 here is CASRGGGANTGELFF. For the CDR3, the DNA is TGTGCCTCGAGAGGGGGCGGGGCGAACACCGGGGAGCTGTTTTTT.

Only a few counts were recorded for this clonotype. The chain carries TRBV6-2 or TRBV6-3 and TRBJ1-1; D is perhaps TRBD1 (6 bases). The CDR3 is 14 amino acids. Germline-derived CDR1 and CDR2 are MNHEY and SVGEGT. V lost 5 bases to trimming and J lost 4 bases, with 14 bases between them. This CDR3 is CASSHRVSGTEAFF. In nucleotides, the CDR3 is TGTGCCAGCAGTCACAGGGTCTCGGGCACTGAAGCTTTCTTT.

The chain uses TRBV5-5 and TRBJ1-6; a possible D gene is TRBD1 (5 bases). CDR3 length: 15 amino acids. The germline V and J ends were trimmed by 0 bases and 9 bases, with 13 bases remaining between them. Germline V gene lookup returns CDR1 SGHKS and CDR2 YYEKEE (reference sequence). The CDR3 protein is CASSLVGPKGSPLHF. CDR3 sequence (DNA): TGTGCCAGCAGCTTGGTGGGACCGAAAGGTTCACCCCTCCACTTT.

This clonotype was counted only a few times. The chain couples TRBV7-2 to TRBJ2-3, with TRBD1 matching over 7 bases. The CDR3 extends over 14 amino acids. Unmatched junction bases numbered 1, after V lost 3 bases and J lost 1 base. Looked up from germline, CDR1 is SGHTA and CDR2 is FQGNSA. CDR3 region: CASSFQGGTDTQYF. The DNA of the CDR3 is TGTGCCAGCAGCTTTCAGGGGGGCACAGATACGCAGTATTTT.

This chain uses TRBV6-1 with TRBJ2-2, with D perhaps TRBD1 (6 bases). From germline, CDR1 is MNHNS and CDR2 SASEGT. V was trimmed by 2 bases and J by 5 bases, leaving 12 bases between them. The CDR3 consists of 15 residues. CDR3 bases: TGTGCCAGCAGTGAATTACAGGGTAGTACCGGGGAGCTGTTTTTT. Translated: CASSELQGSTGELFF.

V and J are TRBV4-2 and TRBJ2-5; weak D call: TRBD2 (7 bases). The V end lost 4 bases, the J end lost 1 base, and 16 bases lay between the germline ends. Per germline, CDR1 LGHNA and CDR2 YNFKEQ. The CDR3 is made up of 16 amino acids. This chain's CDR3 is CASSRDLGGPQETQYF. CDR3 DNA: TGTGCCAGCAGCCGGGACCTGGGGGGGCCCCAAGAGACCCAGTACTTC.

The genes are TRBV5-4 and TRBJ2-3; 11 bases match TRBD1. The trim removed 2 bases at V and 1 base at J, leaving 6 bases unmatched. The germline gives CDR1 SGHNT, CDR2 YYREEE (reference sequence). The CDR3 covers 17 residues. CDR3 sequence: CASSFGTGGIGTDTQYF. The CDR3 bases are TGTGCCAGCAGCTTTGGGACAGGGGGTATCGGCACAGATACGCAGTATTTT.

This chain links TRBV18 with TRBJ2-7, with 7 bases lining up with TRBD1. Trimming at V came to 4 bases and at J to 2 bases, leaving 8 bases not matched to a gene. The V gene's germline CDR1 is KGHSH and CDR2 LQKENI. The CDR3 is made up of 15 amino acids. CDR3 residues: CASSRPGQPTYEQYF. The CDR3 nucleotides are TGTGCCAGCTCACGACCGGGACAGCCTACCTACGAGCAGTACTTC. The whole variable domain, remainder taken from reference TRBV18 and TRBJ2-7, is NAGVMQNPRHLVRRRGQEARLRCSPMKGHSHVYWYRQLPEEGLKFMVYLQKENIIDESGMPKERFSAEFPKEGPSILRIQQVVRGDSAAYFCASSRPGQPTYEQYFGPGTRLTVT.

This clonotype was seen once. The CDR3 loop reads CATSRTDPGNQPQHF. The DNA of the CDR3 is TGTGCCACCAGCAGGACGGACCCTGGGAATCAGCCCCAGCATTTT. The rearrangement uses TRBV15 and TRBJ1-5; D not resolved. The V end was cut by 3 bases, the J end by 4 bases, with 13 bases between. The V gene's germline CDR1 is LNHNV and CDR2 YYDKDF (reference sequence). The CDR3 is 15 residues long.

The chain is built from TRBV6-2 or TRBV6-3 and TRBJ1-1; no reliable D call. Germline CDR1 and CDR2: MNHEY and SVGEGT. V lost 2 bases to trimming and J lost 7 bases, with 11 bases between them. The CDR3 loop spans 13 amino acids. CDR3 region: CASSYQVGDEAFF. The CDR3 DNA follows: TGTGCCAGCAGTTACCAGGTAGGAGATGAAGCTTTCTTT.

This chain connects TRBV4-3 to TRBJ2-1, with D uncertain. Trimming shortened V by 5 bases and J by 7 bases, and 9 bases separated the two germline ends. The CDR3 length is 12 residues. Looked up from germline, CDR1 is LGHNA and CDR2 is YSLEER. CDR3 sequence reads: CASSKAGNEQFF. CDR3 nucleotide sequence: TGCGCCAGCAGCAAAGCCGGGAATGAGCAGTTCTTC.

The CDR3 DNA reads TGTGCCAGCAGCTCCCTCGGGCTAGCGGCCTACAATGAGCAGTTCTTC. This encodes CASSSLGLAAYNEQFF. The chain recombines TRBV5-6 with TRBJ2-1; 7 bases map to TRBD2. V gave up 3 bases and J gave up 2 bases; unmatched junction bases: 8. CDR1 SGHDT and CDR2 YYEEEE come from the germline V gene. The CDR3 is 16 amino acids.